The 27 T cell receptor beta chains below all came from one sample that was sequenced in a study of T cell clonality in common variable immunodeficiency. Clones were read by immunoSEQ multiplex PCR, and TCRdb kept only the in-frame ones, dropping some. The data show some 80,000 clones, with none appearing a single time. Sequencing input: peripheral blood mononuclear cells. The source of these receptors is a person aged 18-69 years in good health.

This clone was recorded many times. The read comes to an end 3 residues before the CDR3 does, leaving the germline J gene to fill in the end. The rearrangement joins TRBV2 to TRBJ2-3; TRBD2 aligns across 8 bases. The J segment lost 2 bases and the V segment lost 10 bases, leaving 5 bases of the junction unmatched. The CDR3 sequence is 13 residues long. The germline CDR1 and CDR2 sequences are SNHLY and FYNNEI. The CDR3 bases that were read are TGTGCCATCCAAGCGGGAGCCACAGATACG. Translated, it gives CAIQAGATDT. The CDR3 in full is CAIQAGATDTQYF.

Ten or more counts support this clone. The CDR3 is cut off 3 residues early in the read; its end comes from the germline J gene. The gene calls are TRBV18 and TRBJ2-1, with D perhaps matching TRBD1 (5 bases). CDR1 and CDR2 (germline): KGHSH, LQKENI. Trimming left V 2 bases short and J 8 bases short, with 7 bases between. This CDR3 has 12 residues. The sequenced part of the CDR3 DNA is TGTGCCAGCTCACCATTAGGGGATGAG. This encodes CASSPLGDE. The whole CDR3 protein reads CASSPLGDEQFF.

This clone was seen many times. The read stops 3 residues short of the end of the CDR3; the missing end is completed from the germline J gene. This chain uses TRBV5-1 with TRBJ1-1; a weak D match, TRBD1 (6 bases). CDR3 length: 15 amino acids. Germline lookup yields CDR1 SGHRS and CDR2 YFSETQ. V shed 2 bases and J shed 0 bases, with 11 bases lying between them. The CDR3 bases that were read are TGCGCCAGCAGCTTAAGACAGGCGATGAACACTGAA. Its protein product is CASSLRQAMNTE. The complete CDR3 sequence is CASSLRQAMNTEAFF.

The sample holds many counts of this clone. The sequence runs out 3 residues before the end of the CDR3; the remainder is reconstructed from the germline J gene. The chain carries TRBV11-2 and TRBJ2-5; D might be TRBD2 (5 bases). V was clipped by 5 bases and J by 5 bases, with 15 bases between them. In germline, CDR1 is SGHAT, CDR2 FQNNGV. There are 14 residues in the CDR3. The CDR3 sequence is CASSLRQTGETQYF. The sequenced part of the CDR3 DNA is TGTGCCAGCAGCCTCCGGCAGACGGGGGAGACC.

This clone was recorded many times. The CDR3 end is not reached by the read, which stops 3 residues before it; the germline J gene fills it in. The chain has TRBV29-1 and TRBJ1-1; D is unclear. This CDR3 is 13 amino acids long. Germline values: CDR1 SQVTM, CDR2 ANQGSEA. Trimming took 7 bases from V and 5 from J, leaving 17 bases between them. CDR3: CSAFDAERTEAFF. CDR3 bases read: TGCAGCGCCTTCGACGCGGAGCGGACTGAA.

This clone was recorded many times. The read stops 3 residues short of the end of the CDR3; the missing end is completed from the germline J gene. This chain links TRBV5-1 with TRBJ2-7; weak D call: TRBD2 (5 bases). Germline CDR1 reads SGHRS; CDR2 reads YFSETQ. The CDR3 runs 14 residues. The V end lost 4 bases, the J end lost 5 bases, and 16 bases lay between the germline ends. Incomplete CDR3 DNA: TGCGCCAGCAGCCCCTTGGGTGGTAGCGACGAG. Translating it yields CASSPLGGSDE. The entire CDR3 protein is CASSPLGGSDEQYF. The whole variable domain, filled in from reference TRBV5-1 and TRBJ2-7, reads KAGVTQTPRYLIKTRGQQVTLSCSPISGHRSVSWYQQTPGQGLQFLFEYFSETQRNKGNFPGRFSGRQFSNSRSEMNVSTLELGDSALYLCASSPLGGSDEQYFGPGTRLTVT.

There are a few counts of this clone. The read ends 3 residues shy of where the CDR3 ends; the end is completed using the germline J gene. The V and J genes are TRBV7-9 and TRBJ1-1; a possible D gene is TRBD1 (6 bases). Trimming stripped 6 bases from V and 2 bases from J, with 13 bases between. Germline CDR1 and CDR2: SEHNR and FQNEAQ (reference sequence). This CDR3 has 14 amino acids. Incomplete CDR3 DNA: TGTGCCAGCAGGGGGGCCTCGTCAAACACTGAA. It yields the protein CASRGASSNTE. The full CDR3 protein reads CASRGASSNTEAFF.

This clone has ten or more counts. The sequenced CDR3 bases are TGTGCCAGCCCGCCCGGGACAGCCTCCTACAATGAG. Amino acids: CASPPGTASYNE. The full CDR3 protein is CASPPGTASYNEQFF. The chain combines TRBV2 with TRBJ2-1; TRBD1 aligns across 7 bases. The read falls 3 residues short of the CDR3 end, and the missing part is taken from the germline J gene. The CDR3 extends over 15 amino acids. V was pared by 8 bases and J by 0 bases, with 7 bases of the junction left unmatched. CDR1 is SNHLY, CDR2 FYNNEI, per germline.

Ten or more counts support this clone. With the read ending 3 residues before the CDR3 end, the germline J gene is used to fill in that end. This chain uses TRBV28 with TRBJ2-3; tentatively, D is TRBD2 (5 bases). The V and J ends lost 4 bases and 2 bases respectively, with 7 bases between them. The CDR3 covers 13 residues. The germline V gene encodes CDR1 MDHEN and CDR2 SYDVKM. CDR3 loop: CASSWTPTDTQYF. The sequenced part of the CDR3 DNA is TGTGCCAGCAGTTGGACTCCCACAGATACG.

This clone has at least ten counts. The read terminates 3 residues before the CDR3 end, so the remaining end is supplied by the germline J gene. The chain combines TRBV20-1 with TRBJ2-7; the D gene is possibly TRBD1 (5 bases). This CDR3 spans 13 amino acids. The V gene's germline CDR1 is DFQATT and CDR2 SNEGSKA (reference sequence). The germline V and J ends were trimmed by 6 bases and 0 bases, with 12 bases remaining between them. CDR3: CSARQGNSYEQYF. The CDR3 bases that were read are TGCAGTGCGAGGCAGGGAAACTCCTACGAG.

The sample holds many counts of this clone. The CDR3 end falls 3 residues outside the read, so it is completed with the germline J gene. V is TRBV2 and J is TRBJ2-3; possibly TRBD2 for D (6 bases). The CDR3 is 13 residues long. The ends were cut back, 8 bases at V and 6 bases at J, with 15 bases in the middle. Germline V gene lookup returns CDR1 SNHLY and CDR2 FYNNEI. The covered CDR3 bases are TGTGCCAGCTGGAGCGGGTATGAGGATACG. Its translation: CASWSGYEDT. The entire CDR3 sequence reads CASWSGYEDTQYF.

This clone was seen many times. Read data end 3 residues before the CDR3 end; the end is taken from the germline J gene. The rearrangement joins TRBV10-3 to TRBJ2-3; 9 bases are a match to TRBD2. Germline values: CDR1 ENHRY, CDR2 SYGVKD. After removal of 8 bases from V and 2 bases from J, the junction contained 17 bases not matched to a gene. The CDR3 runs to 18 residues. This chain's CDR3 is CAISSKLAGGSNTDTQYF. Incomplete CDR3 DNA: TGTGCCATCTCGTCTAAACTTGCGGGGGGGTCGAACACAGATACG.

This clone came up many times. The read terminates 3 residues ahead of where the CDR3 ends, so the germline J gene completes it. V usage is TRBV6-2 or TRBV6-3 and J usage is TRBJ2-1, with TRBD2 identical over 12 bases. The germline V gene has CDR1 MNHEY and CDR2 SVGEGT. With 2 bases clipped from V and 7 bases from J, the junction kept 6 bases outside the gene matches. The CDR3 is made up of 16 amino acids. The CDR3 bases that were read are TGTGCCAGCAGTTACGGGTCTAGCGGGAGGGGGAATGAG. Protein sequence: CASSYGSSGRGNE. The CDR3 as a whole reads CASSYGSSGRGNEQFF.

This clone was seen ten or more times. From the germline J gene comes the end of the CDR3, since the read stops 3 residues before it. V and J are TRBV9 and TRBJ1-1, with D perhaps TRBD1 (5 bases). The CDR3 is made up of 13 amino acids. CDR1 is SGDLS and CDR2 is YYNGEE in the germline V gene. V lost 4 bases, J lost 4 bases, and 11 bases lay in between. Partial CDR3 DNA: TGTGCCAGCAGCAGGGGAGCGTCCACTGAA. Encoded protein: CASSRGASTE. The CDR3 reads in full as CASSRGASTEAFF. The full variable domain, completed using reference TRBV9 and TRBJ1-1, is DSGVTQTPKHLITATGQRVTLRCSPRSGDLSVYWYQQSLDQGLQFLIQYYNGEERAKGNILERFSAQQFPDLHSELNLSSLELGDSALYFCASSRGASTEAFFGQGTRLTVV.

Comment on this clone: The read is 3 residues too short to cover the CDR3 end, so that end is filled in from the germline J gene. The J gene is TRBJ1-1, the V gene TRBV7-3; a possible D gene is TRBD1 (6 bases). Germline V gives CDR1 SGHTA, CDR2 FQGTGA. Trimming left V 2 bases short and J 2 bases short, with 18 bases between. CDR3 length: 17 residues. CDR3 sequence: CASSLFRRGGLNTEAFF. The CDR3 bases that were read are TGTGCCAGCAGCTTATTTAGGAGGGGGGGGCTAAACACTGAA.

Ten or more counts support this clone. The read gets to within 3 residues of the CDR3 end, and the germline J gene fills in the rest. This chain uses TRBV19 with TRBJ2-1; possibly TRBD1 for D (5 bases). The CDR3 length is 16 residues. Trimming pared 2 bases from V and 2 bases from J, leaving 13 bases between. Germline-derived CDR1 and CDR2 are LNHDA and SQIVND (reference sequence). The CDR3 loop reads CASSITVGVTYNEQFF. Partial CDR3 DNA: TGTGCCAGTAGTATAACCGTAGGGGTAACCTACAATGAG.

This clone was found a few times. From the germline J gene comes the end of the CDR3, since the read stops 3 residues before it. The genes are TRBV2 and TRBJ1-5; 7 positions match TRBD1. J lost 5 bases, V lost 2 bases, and 9 bases had no gene match. The CDR3 contains 16 residues. Germline V CDR1 and CDR2: SNHLY, FYNNEI. The CDR3 sequence is CASSETDRVGDQPQHF. The sequenced part of the CDR3 DNA is TGTGCCAGCAGTGAAACAGACAGGGTGGGTGATCAGCCC. The complete variable domain, with remaining parts taken from reference TRBV2 and TRBJ1-5, reads EPEVTQTPSHQVTQMGQEVILRCVPISNHLYFYWYRQILGQKVEFLVSFYNNEISEKSEIFDDQFSVERPDGSNFTLKIRSTKLEDSAMYFCASSETDRVGDQPQHFGDGTRLSIL.

This clone occurred many times. The read falls 3 residues short of the CDR3 end, and the missing part is taken from the germline J gene. The chain couples TRBV10-3 to TRBJ2-7, with 13 bases lining up with TRBD2. Germline V gene lookup returns CDR1 ENHRY and CDR2 SYGVKD. Unmatched junction bases numbered 22, after V lost 3 bases and J lost 5 bases. This CDR3 comprises 21 residues. The part of the CDR3 DNA that was read is TGTGCCATCAGTGAATCGTTCGGGGCTGGACTAGCGGGAGCCTCAGGCCACGAG. Protein sequence: CAISESFGAGLAGASGHE. The CDR3 in its entirety is CAISESFGAGLAGASGHEQYF.

This clone was seen at least ten times. The read ends 3 residues before the CDR3 terminus; that terminus is restored from the germline J gene. The rearrangement links TRBV5-5 to TRBJ2-2; D gene unclear. Per germline, CDR1 SGHKS and CDR2 YYEKEE (reference sequence). V gave up 0 bases and J gave up 6 bases, with 9 bases separating them. The length of the CDR3 is 14 residues. The chain's CDR3 is CASSLATSAGELFF. Partial CDR3 DNA: TGTGCCAGCAGCTTGGCCACGTCGGCCGGGGAG.

This clone was seen many times. From the germline J gene comes the end of the CDR3, since the read stops 3 residues before it. The gene calls are TRBV19 and TRBJ1-1, with D tentatively TRBD1 (6 bases). Germline loops: CDR1 LNHDA, CDR2 SQIVND (reference sequence). Trimming removed 4 bases from V and 4 bases from J, with 16 bases in between. This CDR3 is 15 amino acids long. The DNA read from the CDR3 is TGTGCCAGTAGTACCCAGGGCCTCAGGGGCACTGAA. It codes for CASSTQGLRGTE. The whole CDR3 protein reads CASSTQGLRGTEAFF.

The table lists this clone with many counts. The observed sequence ends 3 residues before the CDR3 terminus, with the missing tail filled in from the germline J gene. The chain carries TRBV20-1 and TRBJ2-1, with a possible D match to TRBD2 (7 bases). Germline V CDR1 and CDR2: DFQATT, SNEGSKA (reference sequence). V lost 4 bases to trimming and J lost 7 bases, with 23 bases between them. CDR3 length equals 16 residues. The part of the CDR3 DNA that was read is TGCAGTGCTATCCCGTTTTTGGCGGGGGCCTTGAATGAG. Protein product: CSAIPFLAGALNE. The CDR3 in full is CSAIPFLAGALNEQFF.

This clone was detected ten times or more. The observed sequence ends 3 residues before the CDR3 terminus, with the missing tail filled in from the germline J gene. This chain links TRBV6-1 with TRBJ1-4, with D uncertain. This CDR3 spans 13 amino acids. Germline V gives CDR1 MNHNS, CDR2 SASEGT. Between the trimmed V and J ends, which lost 3 bases and 7 bases, there was a span of 9 bases. Incomplete CDR3 DNA: TGTGCCAGCAGTGAGAGAGGTTTTGAAAAA. Translated: CASSERGFEK. The whole CDR3 is CASSERGFEKLFF.

This clone was seen ten or more times. The chain's CDR3 is CASSLSAEVSYEQYF. The CDR3 bases that were read are TGTGCCAGCAGCTTGTCAGCGGAGGTCTCCTACGAG. The V and J genes are TRBV7-2 and TRBJ2-7; D possibly corresponds to TRBD2 (5 bases). Sequencing ends 3 residues short of the CDR3 end; the germline J gene provides the rest. V shed 3 bases and J shed 0 bases, with 12 bases lying between them. The CDR3 consists of 15 residues. CDR1 is SGHTA and CDR2 is FQGNSA in the germline V gene.

This clone came up many times. The read ends 3 residues before the CDR3 terminus; that terminus is restored from the germline J gene. V gene TRBV20-1 combines with J gene TRBJ2-7; 8 nucleotides match TRBD2. CDR3 size: 14 residues. V was pared by 2 bases and J by 3 bases, with 6 bases of the junction left unmatched. Germline assignment: CDR1 DFQATT and CDR2 SNEGSKA (reference sequence). The covered CDR3 bases are TGCAGTGCTAGACATCTAGCGGGCTACTACGAG. Translation: CSARHLAGYYE. The CDR3 in full is CSARHLAGYYEQYF.

Many counts were recorded for this clone. The missing CDR3 end, 3 residues past where the read stops, is filled in from the germline J gene. The chain employs TRBV14 and TRBJ2-1; TRBD2 matches at 11 bases. Germline V gene data show CDR1 as SGHDN and CDR2 as FVKESK. This CDR3 comprises 16 residues. Germline trimming cut 0 bases from V and 6 bases from J; bases unmatched to any gene: 4. CDR3 amino acids: CASSQELGLAGNEQFF. Incomplete CDR3 DNA: TGTGCCAGCAGCCAAGAACTAGGACTAGCGGGCAATGAG.

Ten or more counts support this clone. The read falls 3 residues short of the CDR3 end, and the missing part is taken from the germline J gene. The chain recombines TRBV19 with TRBJ2-2; TRBD1 aligns across 11 bases. V trimming: 8 bases; J trimming: 5 bases; junction bases outside the gene matches: 4. The CDR3 has 14 amino acids. Germline V gene sequence: CDR1 LNHDA, CDR2 SQIVND (reference sequence). CDR3 bases read: TGTGCCAGTCGGGACAGGGGGGATACCGGGGAG. It encodes CASRDRGDTGE. The whole CDR3 reads CASRDRGDTGELFF.

Many counts were recorded for this clone. The read comes to an end 3 residues before the CDR3 does, leaving the germline J gene to fill in the end. The rearrangement uses TRBV7-8 and TRBJ2-7; TRBD2 matches at 9 bases. Trimming took 5 bases from V and 0 from J; bases not matched to a gene: 8. In germline, CDR1 is SGHVS, CDR2 FQNEAQ. The CDR3 has 16 amino acids. The CDR3 DNA, read in part, is TGTGCCAGCAGCCCGACTAGCGGAGGGTTCTCCTACGAG. Translating it yields CASSPTSGGFSYE. The entire CDR3 is CASSPTSGGFSYEQYF. The full variable domain, completed using reference TRBV7-8 and TRBJ2-7, is GAGVSQSPRYKVAKRGQDVALRCDPISGHVSLFWYQQALGQGPEFLTYFQNEAQLDKSGLPSDRFFAERPEGSVSTLKIQRTQQEDSAVYLCASSPTSGGFSYEQYFGPGTRLTVT.